This T cell receptor beta chain was recorded in a study of CD8 T cells in ankylosing spondylitis. The study's findings and limits: CD8+ cells made up the disease-linked clones, which were relatively rare in peripheral blood.

There are many counts of this clonotype. Its antigen is undetermined. TCRdb passed the 5' RACE reads through MiXCR, listing each CDR3 protein once. The sample records under 10,000 distinct CDR3 sequences, roughly 3.9% being singletons. CDR1 and CDR2 from the germline V gene are SGDLS and YYNGEE. Deletions cut 0 bases from V and 5 bases from J, with 5 bases between. The CDR3 totals 13 residues. The clonotype comes from a female donor with ankylosing spondylitis or in good health (not recorded which). The specimen sequenced was blood, either unsorted or a sorted T cell fraction (not recorded which). The gene calls are TRBV9 and TRBJ2-2; D gene ambiguous. The CDR3 here is CASSVVVTGELFF. The CDR3, as DNA: TGTGCCAGCAGCGTAGTAGTTACCGGGGAGCTGTTTTTT.